This entry lists 27 T cell receptor beta chains sequenced from one sample in a study of metastatic and nonmetastatic thyroid tumors. TCRdb redid the clone calls on the PCR reads using MiXCR. Of more than 2,500 clones listed, 35% to 45% are singletons. Thyroid surgery took place with no prior treatment in any patient. The sequenced sample consisted of tumor tissue. The receptors derive from a female donor with papillary thyroid cancer or a benign thyroid nodule (not recorded which). Some clones in this sample may be carry-over from other donors' samples.

This clone is large. This sequence joins TRBV7-2 and TRBJ2-1; perhaps TRBD2 as D (6 bases). The CDR3 is made up of 15 amino acids. Germline values: CDR1 SGHTA, CDR2 FQGNSA. V was pared by 1 base and J by 4 bases, with 11 bases between. CDR3 sequence (DNA): TGTGCCAGCAGCTTAGGCGGGGCAAATTACAATGAGCAGTTCTTC. Protein product: CASSLGGANYNEQFF.

V and J are TRBV9 and TRBJ2-6, with D hard to call. The CDR3 is made up of 15 amino acids. Germline lookup yields CDR1 SGDLS and CDR2 YYNGEE. V lost 1 base to trimming and J lost 2 bases, with 7 bases between them. The CDR3 protein is CASSVPGAGANVLTF. CDR3 DNA: TGTGCCAGCAGCGTACCTGGGGCTGGGGCCAACGTCCTGACTTTC.

The J gene is TRBJ2-1, the V gene TRBV28; possibly TRBD1 for D (5 bases). The CDR3 loop spans 14 amino acids. CDR1 is MDHEN, CDR2 SYDVKM, per germline. Trimming shortened V by 3 bases and J by 4 bases, and 10 bases separated the two germline ends. DNA for the CDR3: TGTGCCAGCAGTTTCGAGACAGCATACAATGAGCAGTTCTTC. Its protein is CASSFETAYNEQFF.

Worth noting for this clone: One junction end disagrees with the germline gene, perhaps due to a read error. The CDR3 sequence is CSSSLGQGPYENYF. CDR3 nucleotides: TGTTCCAGCAGCTTAGGGCAGGGACCCTACGAGAACTACTTC. The gene calls are TRBV12-3 or TRBV12-4 and TRBJ2-7; possibly TRBD1 or TRBD2 for D (5 bases each). The CDR3 totals 14 residues.

At least ten counts were recorded for this clone. The J gene is TRBJ2-7, the V gene TRBV6-1; 15 positions match TRBD2. CDR3 length equals 16 residues. Trimming cost V 6 bases and J 2 bases; bases outside gene matches: 5. The V gene's germline CDR1 is MNHNS and CDR2 SASEGT. CDR3 amino acids: CASREGLAGGPYEQYF. CDR3 DNA sequence: TGTGCCAGCAGGGAGGGACTAGCGGGAGGTCCCTACGAGCAGTACTTC.

This chain uses TRBV14 with TRBJ2-7, with D hard to call. The V gene's germline CDR1 is SGHDN and CDR2 FVKESK. V lost 0 bases to trimming and J lost 1 base, with 10 bases between them. The CDR3 has 15 residues. The CDR3 protein is CASSQDLLNSYEQYF. In DNA, the CDR3 is TGTGCCAGCAGCCAAGACCTTCTGAATTCCTACGAGCAGTACTTC. The whole variable domain, remainder taken from reference TRBV14 and TRBJ2-7, is EAGVTQFPSHSVIEKGQTVTLRCDPISGHDNLYWYRRVMGKEIKFLLHFVKESKQDESGMPNNRFLAERTGGTYSTLKVQPAELEDSGVYFCASSQDLLNSYEQYFGPGTRLTVT.

In this sample, this clone turned up a few times. This rearrangement joins TRBV6-1 to TRBJ2-1; TRBD2 agrees at 13 bases. Per germline, CDR1 MNHNS and CDR2 SASEGT. V dropped 4 bases and J dropped 3; count of bases not matched to a gene: 6. The CDR3 sequence is 17 residues long. The CDR3 sequence is CASSVTSGGVGYNEQFF. The DNA of the CDR3 is TGTGCCAGCAGTGTAACTAGCGGGGGGGTGGGCTACAATGAGCAGTTCTTC.

The CDR3 reads CSARRSRAEAFF. For the CDR3, the DNA is TGCAGTGCTAGACGTTCCAGGGCTGAAGCTTTCTTT. This chain uses TRBV20-1 with TRBJ1-1, with D possibly matching TRBD1 (5 bases). Germline V lookup: CDR1 DFQATT, CDR2 SNEGSKA (reference sequence). The V and J ends lost 2 bases and 6 bases respectively, with 10 bases between them. This CDR3 spans 12 amino acids.

In its sample, this clone was seen a few times. The chain links TRBV12-3 or TRBV12-4 to TRBJ1-3; D unclear. Trimming took off 5 bases at V and 2 bases at J, with 13 bases between the two ends. CDR3 length: 15 amino acids. This chain's CDR3 is CASSPVGRPGNTIYF. The DNA for the CDR3 is TGTGCCAGCAGTCCTGTCGGGAGGCCTGGAAACACCATATATTTT.

This clone was counted a few times. The chain couples TRBV20-1 to TRBJ1-6, with 7 nucleotides matching TRBD1. CDR1 and CDR2 (germline): DFQATT, SNEGSKA (reference sequence). This CDR3 is 13 amino acids long. V shed 6 bases and J 4 bases; nucleotides not matched to a gene: 3. The CDR3 here is CSAWDRYNSPLHF. Written as DNA, the CDR3 is TGCAGTGCGTGGGACAGATATAATTCACCCCTCCACTTT.

This clone was detected a few times. The chain recombines TRBV7-9 with TRBJ1-3; D unresolved. This CDR3 is built from 12 residues. V was cut by 7 bases and J by 4 bases, with 8 bases left in between. Germline assignment: CDR1 SEHNR and CDR2 FQNEAQ (reference sequence). DNA of the CDR3: TGTGCCAGCACCCCGGTGGGAAACACCATATATTTT. It encodes CASTPVGNTIYF.

This clone has just a few counts. This chain links TRBV12-3 or TRBV12-4 with TRBJ2-1; 11 bases map to TRBD2. After removal of 5 bases from V and 5 bases from J, the junction contained 5 bases not matched to a gene. The CDR3 has 15 residues. DNA of the CDR3: TGTGCCAGCAGTCTGATTAGCGGGAGGGACAATGAGCAGTTCTTC. Protein sequence: CASSLISGRDNEQFF.

This clone was recorded a few times. The junction departs from germline at one end; a sequencing error may be responsible. V is TRBV27 and J is TRBJ2-2; maybe TRBD2 (5 bases). This CDR3 region has 13 residues. Germline V gene sequence: CDR1 MNHEY, CDR2 SMNVEV (reference sequence). Here the CDR3 reads CASENGNTGDLFF. In DNA, the CDR3 is TGTGCCAGCGAAAATGGGAACACCGGGGATCTGTTTTTT.

As concerns this clone: This same CDR3 is encoded by further DNA sequences in the sample. The V gene is TRBV2, the J gene TRBJ1-1; D is perhaps TRBD1 (6 bases). The CDR3 is 13 residues long. The V gene lost 5 bases and the J gene lost 11 bases, with 18 bases spanning the gap. Germline V gene data show CDR1 as SNHLY and CDR2 as FYNNEI. CDR3 sequence: CASSTRTVEGAFF. CDR3 sequence (DNA): TGTGCCAGCAGTACAAGGACAGTCGAGGGTGCTTTCTTT.

This clone was seen only a few times. The gene calls are TRBV5-4 and TRBJ1-2; unclear D gene. CDR3 size: 11 residues. Germline-derived CDR1 and CDR2 are SGHNT and YYREEE (reference sequence). V lost 1 base, J lost 3 bases, and 1 base lay in between. The CDR3 DNA follows: TGTGCCAGCAGCTTGTACTATGGCTACACCTTC. Translation gives CASSLYYGYTF.

The gene calls are TRBV4-1 and TRBJ2-7, with 7 bases lining up with TRBD2. Germline V gives CDR1 MGHRA, CDR2 YSYEKL. CDR3 length equals 16 residues. Trimming at V came to 3 bases and at J to 0 bases, leaving 8 bases not matched to a gene. In DNA form, the CDR3 reads TGCGCCAGCAGCCACTCAAGGGAGGGGACCTCCTACGAGCAGTACTTC. Translating gives CASSHSREGTSYEQYF.

This clone showed up just a few times. The chain carries TRBV28 and TRBJ2-7; D remains unclear. Per the germline V gene, CDR1 is MDHEN and CDR2 is SYDVKM. The CDR3 contains 13 residues. V was shortened by 5 bases and J by 0 bases, with 8 bases between the two germline ends. CDR3 nucleotides: TGTGCCAGCAGTCGGCCGTTCTCCTACGAGCAGTACTTC. Its protein product is CASSRPFSYEQYF.

The rearrangement uses TRBV27 and TRBJ2-7; tentatively, D is TRBD1 or TRBD2 (6 bases each). Germline V gene sequence: CDR1 MNHEY, CDR2 SMNVEV (reference sequence). Trimming cost V 2 bases and J 3 bases, with 14 bases left between them. The CDR3 is 15 amino acids. The CDR3 protein is CASSLGGTWDYEQYF. CDR3 DNA sequence: TGTGCCAGCAGTTTAGGCGGGACATGGGACTACGAGCAGTACTTC.

This clone is categorized as large. The rearrangement uses TRBV4-1 and TRBJ2-1; tentative D call: TRBD1 (5 bases). Germline CDR1 and CDR2: MGHRA and YSYEKL. Between the trimmed V and J ends, which lost 4 bases and 6 bases, there was a span of 13 bases. The CDR3 extends over 14 amino acids. The CDR3 sequence is CASSLPTARNEQFF. Here the CDR3 DNA reads TGCGCCAGCAGCCTCCCGACAGCACGCAATGAGCAGTTCTTC.

V and J are TRBV20-1 and TRBJ1-6, with 10 bases lining up with TRBD1. V lost 5 bases to trimming and J lost 8 bases; unmatched junction nucleotides: 3. Germline V gives CDR1 DFQATT, CDR2 SNEGSKA (reference sequence). The CDR3 sequence is 13 residues long. The DNA of the CDR3 is TGCAGTGCTCTGGACAGGGGGGATTCACCCCTCCACTTT. Translation gives CSALDRGDSPLHF.

The V gene is TRBV24-1, the J gene TRBJ2-2, with TRBD1 matching over 7 bases. The CDR3 runs to 17 residues. V lost 1 base and J lost 0; bases outside the gene matches: 4. The germline V gene encodes CDR1 KGHDR and CDR2 SFDVKD. CDR3 coding DNA: TGTGCCACCAGTGATTTACGGACAGGATCGAACACCGGGGAGCTGTTTTTT. This codes for CATSDLRTGSNTGELFF.

The chain couples TRBV20-1 to TRBJ1-2; 10 nucleotides agree with TRBD1. V lost 3 bases and J lost 3; bases outside the gene matches: 7. There are 15 residues in the CDR3. CDR1 and CDR2 (germline): DFQATT, SNEGSKA (reference sequence). The CDR3 is CSAREPGQGYYGYTF. CDR3 nucleotide sequence: TGCAGTGCTAGGGAACCGGGACAGGGGTACTATGGCTACACCTTC.

The rearrangement joins TRBV2 to TRBJ1-2; 7 bases line up with TRBD1. CDR3 length: 13 amino acids. The germline gives CDR1 SNHLY, CDR2 FYNNEI. V lost 3 bases, J lost 7 bases, and 5 bases stayed unmatched. In DNA, the CDR3 is TGTGCCAGCAGTGAGGCCCAGGGGGGTGGCTACACCTTC. The encoded protein is CASSEAQGGGYTF.

This clone appeared a few times. The chain is built from TRBV24-1 and TRBJ1-1, with D maybe TRBD1 (6 bases). This CDR3 region has 14 residues. CDR1 and CDR2 from the germline V gene are KGHDR and SFDVKD. Trimming removed 2 bases at V and 8 bases at J, with 14 bases between. CDR3 coding DNA: TGTGCCACCAGTGATTCGGTGGCAGGGACAGAAGCTTTCTTT. The encoded protein is CATSDSVAGTEAFF.

The chain carries TRBV5-5 and TRBJ2-1, with TRBD1 as a possible D gene (7 bases). Trimming pared 4 bases from V and 2 bases from J, leaving 10 bases between. The CDR3 runs to 14 residues. Germline V gene sequence: CDR1 SGHKS, CDR2 YYEKEE (reference sequence). The chain's CDR3 is CASSGGTAYNEQFF. CDR3 nucleotides: TGTGCCAGCAGCGGGGGGACAGCCTACAATGAGCAGTTCTTC. The full variable domain, rest sourced from reference TRBV5-5 and TRBJ2-1, is DAGVTQSPTHLIKTRGQQVTLRCSPISGHKSVSWYQQVLGQGPQFIFQYYEKEERGRGNFPDRFSARQFPNYSSELNVNALLLGDSALYLCASSGGTAYNEQFFGPGTRLTVL.

The rearrangement joins TRBV12-3 or TRBV12-4 to TRBJ2-1; D not certain. CDR3 length: 14 residues. Trimming cost V 4 bases and J 4 bases, with 11 bases left between them. Here the CDR3 DNA reads TGTGCCAGCAGTTCCGTCACGCGTTACAATGAGCAGTTCTTC. Translation: CASSSVTRYNEQFF.

The chain links TRBV10-3 to TRBJ2-7, with a possible D match to TRBD2 (7 bases). With 10 bases removed from V and 7 bases from J, the gap between germline ends came to 23 bases. CDR1 and CDR2 from the germline V gene are ENHRY and SYGVKD. The CDR3 has 14 residues. The CDR3 here is CANSLEGGPSEQYF. The CDR3 nucleotides read TGTGCCAACTCCCTTGAGGGGGGGCCCTCGGAGCAGTACTTC.